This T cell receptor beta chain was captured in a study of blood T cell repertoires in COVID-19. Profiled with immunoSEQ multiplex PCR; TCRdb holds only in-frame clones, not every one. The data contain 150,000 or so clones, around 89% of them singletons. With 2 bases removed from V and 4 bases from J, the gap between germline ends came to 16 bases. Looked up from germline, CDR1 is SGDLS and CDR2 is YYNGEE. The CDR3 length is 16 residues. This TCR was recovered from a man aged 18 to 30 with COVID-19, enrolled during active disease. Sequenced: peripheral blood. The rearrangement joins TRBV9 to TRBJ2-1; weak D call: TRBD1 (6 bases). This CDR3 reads CASSVSWGLGYNEQFF. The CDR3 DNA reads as TGTGCCAGCAGCGTGAGCTGGGGGCTCGGGTACAATGAGCAGTTCTTC.